A single sample is the source of the 12 T cell receptor beta chains below, sequenced in a study of control samples from healthy donors and cancer patients. TCRdb's copy holds only in-frame clones and misses some; the assay was immunoSEQ multiplex PCR. The repertoire holds 150,000 to 180,000 clones, with approximately 93% as singletons. The sequencing sample was made of blood. Every receptor here comes from a man aged 50 or older in good health.

The J gene is TRBJ1-5, the V gene TRBV5-5; a possible D gene is TRBD1 (5 bases). The CDR3 totals 15 residues. V was cut by 0 bases and J by 3 bases, with 10 bases left in between. Germline CDR1 SGHKS, CDR2 YYEKEE (reference sequence). For the CDR3, the DNA is TGTGCCAGCAGCTTGGCGGGGGGGAACAATCAGCCCCAGCATTTT. Amino acids: CASSLAGGNNQPQHF.

V and J are TRBV5-1 and TRBJ2-3; D is possibly TRBD1 (5 bases). The length of the CDR3 is 11 residues. Trimming cost V 0 bases and J 14 bases, with 10 bases left between them. CDR1 and CDR2 from the germline V gene are SGHRS and YFSETQ. In DNA, the CDR3 is TGCGCCAGCAGCTTGGGCAGGGTTTGGTATTTT. Amino acid sequence: CASSLGRVWYF.

This sequence joins TRBV7-6 and TRBJ1-2, with D tentatively TRBD1 (5 bases). V was cut by 5 bases and J by 5 bases, with 24 bases left in between. The CDR3 is 17 amino acids. The V gene's germline CDR1 is SGHVS and CDR2 FNYEAQ. The CDR3 region is CASSRTDRSLPPYGYTF. CDR3 nucleotides: TGTGCCAGCAGCCGTACCGACAGATCGCTACCCCCTTATGGCTACACCTTC.

This chain links TRBV9 with TRBJ2-2; D ambiguous. Germline CDR1 is SGDLS and CDR2 is YYNGEE. The V and J ends lost 0 bases and 6 bases respectively, with 6 bases between them. This CDR3 contains 13 residues. CDR3 nucleotide sequence: TGTGCCAGCAGCGTAGTCCCATCCGGGGAGCTGTTTTTT. Translating it yields CASSVVPSGELFF.

V and J are TRBV28 and TRBJ2-4; D remains unclear. The CDR3 is made up of 14 amino acids. Trimming shortened V by 1 base and J by 2 bases, and 6 bases separated the two germline ends. CDR1 MDHEN and CDR2 SYDVKM come from the germline V gene. The CDR3 is CASSLSSTKNIQYF. Written as DNA, the CDR3 is TGTGCCAGCAGTTTATCCTCAACCAAAAACATTCAGTACTTC.

In nucleotides, the CDR3 is TGCGCCAGCAGCTCGAGCCCTAATGAAAAACTGTTTTTT. Translated, it gives CASSSSPNEKLFF. The genes are TRBV4-1 and TRBJ1-4, with D unclear. The V gene's germline CDR1 is MGHRA and CDR2 YSYEKL. The V and J ends lost 5 bases and 3 bases respectively, with 7 bases between them. The CDR3 covers 13 residues.

CDR3 loop: CASSLMGLAGGHQVDEQFF. The CDR3 DNA reads as TGTGCCAGCAGCTTAATGGGGCTAGCGGGAGGTCACCAGGTCGATGAGCAGTTCTTC. The chain couples TRBV7-3 to TRBJ2-1; 11 bases agree with TRBD2. Trimming removed 1 base from V and 8 bases from J; junction bases left unmatched: 16. The CDR3 is made up of 19 amino acids. Germline CDR1 and CDR2: SGHTA and FQGTGA.

This clone has just one count. This chain links TRBV10-1 with TRBJ2-7, with 7 positions matching TRBD1. CDR1 and CDR2 (germline): WNHNN, SYGVQD (reference sequence). The CDR3 extends over 15 amino acids. Trimming took 0 bases from V and 7 from J; bases not matched to a gene: 9. CDR3 coding DNA: TGCGCCAGCAGTGAGTCTCGAAGGGGGCTATTGGAGCAGTACTTC. Its translation is CASSESRRGLLEQYF.

There are a few counts of this clone. This chain connects TRBV15 to TRBJ2-7; a weak D match, TRBD1 (6 bases). The V end lost 0 bases, the J end lost 3 bases, and 9 bases lay between the germline ends. The length of the CDR3 is 14 residues. The germline V gene encodes CDR1 LNHNV and CDR2 YYDKDF (reference sequence). DNA of the CDR3: TGTGCCACCAGCAGAGATCAGGGGAACTACGAGCAGTACTTC. This codes for CATSRDQGNYEQYF.

The J gene is TRBJ2-5, the V gene TRBV6-4; 7 bases agree with TRBD2. Germline V gene sequence: CDR1 MRHNA, CDR2 SNTAGT. CDR3 length equals 15 residues. V shed 3 bases, J shed 6 bases, and the junction held 10 bases outside the gene matches. The CDR3 DNA sequence: TGTGCCAGCAGTGAAGAGGGCGGGAGTGGAAAGACCCAGTACTTC. Its protein is CASSEEGGSGKTQYF.

This clone was seen only once. The chain is built from TRBV5-4 and TRBJ2-5; no clear D. This CDR3 is built from 15 residues. Germline CDR1 reads SGHNT; CDR2 reads YYREEE (reference sequence). V was cut by 4 bases and J by 4 bases, with 17 bases left in between. The CDR3 sequence: CASSPRLPTRETQYF. CDR3 nucleotide sequence: TGTGCCAGCAGCCCCCGTTTGCCGACGAGAGAGACCCAGTACTTC.

This clone came up once. This sequence joins TRBV4-1 and TRBJ1-1; D uncertain. CDR3 size: 14 residues. Trimming removed 4 bases from V and 5 bases from J, with 14 bases in between. The germline CDR1 and CDR2 sequences are MGHRA and YSYEKL. The CDR3 reads CASSPYTGRTEAFF. The CDR3 nucleotides read TGCGCCAGCAGCCCTTATACGGGCCGAACTGAAGCTTTCTTT.